This T cell receptor beta chain was sequenced in a study of T cell repertoires in cytomegalovirus infection. On the study more broadly: Recently identified HLA-C-restricted CMV epitopes and well-studied HLA-B-restricted CMV epitopes were used by the study. A matching HLA type, together with CMV infection, was signaled by public TCR beta signatures.

Findings and limits, study-wide: HLA-C-restricted CMV-specific TCR beta clonotypes were dominant in the ex vivo response.

One entry per CDR3 protein results from TCRdb running MiXCR on the reads. The data contain roughly 500,000 distinct CDR3 sequences, about 33% of them singletons. In the case of this clonotype: Its specificity is unknown.

This clonotype was obtained from a human donor in good health (CMV status not recorded). Some clones in this sample may be carry-over from other donors' samples. Here the sequenced sample was cultured PBMCs, taken from culture after CMV antigen stimulation.

In DNA form, the CDR3 reads TGTGCCAGCTCCCTCCTGGGCAGGGGGATTAACTCTGGGGCCAACGTCCTGACTTTC. This encodes CASSLLGRGINSGANVLTF. This sequence joins TRBV12-3 or TRBV12-4 and TRBJ2-6; 7 nucleotides match TRBD1. The length of the CDR3 is 19 residues. V lost 8 bases, J lost 0 bases, and 16 bases stayed unmatched.